This paragraph covers one T cell receptor beta chain sequence. This sample is drawn from a study of blood T cell repertoires in COVID-19. Authors' processing steps: From reference gene primer amplification, estimates of nucleated cell counts were derived. Assay used: immunoSEQ multiplex PCR; TCRdb lists only in-frame clones, some missing. The V and J calls and the clone size are those of that table, but D and trimming were determined from the DNA. Of 200,000 to 300,000 clones in the sample, over 75% were seen once. The ends were cut back, 5 bases at V and 3 bases at J, with 13 bases in the middle. CDR1 is MNHNY, CDR2 SVGAGI, per germline (reference sequence). CDR3 size: 14 residues.

The TCR comes from a human donor in a cohort sampled during active COVID-19. The chain recombines TRBV6-6 with TRBJ1-1; perhaps TRBD1 as D (6 bases). The sample was peripheral blood. In DNA, the CDR3 is TGTGCCAGCAGTACGGGGGGGCTGGACACTGAAGCTTTCTTT. Its protein is CASSTGGLDTEAFF.